The entry below describes one TCR beta chain. Its specificity is unknown. The data were taken from a study of OX40 agonist ivuxolimab in advanced cancers. About the study: Treatment of patients was with ivuxolimab, an agonistic anti-OX40 (CD134) antibody. Dose-escalation patients had hepatocellular carcinoma, melanoma, renal cell or head and neck cancer. The mean age was 60 years, ranging from about 20 to 79, with approximately 85% of participants male. Study-wide findings and caveats: Certain nonresponders additionally had low normalized T-cell clonal expansion.

Assay used: immunoSEQ multiplex PCR; TCRdb lists only in-frame clones, some missing. The sample consists of around 72,000 clones, more than 75% of them appearing once. Germline V lookup: CDR1 SGHRS, CDR2 YFSETQ. The germline V and J ends were trimmed by 4 bases and 6 bases, with 10 bases remaining between them. The CDR3 has 13 residues. The sequence came from an adult with an advanced solid tumor such as melanoma, head and neck, liver or kidney cancer. The specimen was CD4+ or CD8+ T cells sorted from blood, collected in a trial of the OX40 agonist ivuxolimab. V is TRBV5-1 and J is TRBJ2-2, with D perhaps matching TRBD2 (5 bases). The CDR3 spells CASSPLAAGELFF. The CDR3 DNA sequence: TGCGCCAGCAGCCCCCTAGCTGCCGGGGAGCTGTTTTTT.